This passage covers 7 T cell receptor beta chains from one sample sequenced in a study of technical replicates of blood from a few donors. Sequencing was performed with immunoSEQ multiplex PCR; in TCRdb, only in-frame clones are kept and a portion is missing. Of about 79,000 clones in the sample, around 94% were seen once. Sequenced material: T cells isolated from PBMCs. Source of these receptors: a human donor in good health.

As regards this clone: The identical CDR3 is also encoded by other nucleotide sequences in the sample. The CDR3 is CASSLGQGATNEKLFF. CDR3 sequence (DNA): TGTGCCAGCAGCTTAGGACAGGGAGCAACTAATGAAAAACTGTTTTTT. The rearrangement uses TRBV7-6 and TRBJ1-4; 7 bases match TRBD1. The CDR3 is made up of 16 amino acids. Trimming cost V 1 base and J 0 bases; bases outside gene matches: 2. Germline CDR1 SGHVS, CDR2 FNYEAQ.

The count of this clone is one. J is TRBJ2-1 and V is TRBV28, with 7 bases that match TRBD2. Germline V gene data show CDR1 as MDHEN and CDR2 as SYDVKM. This CDR3 is 15 amino acids long. Trimming took 5 bases from V and 6 from J; bases not matched to a gene: 10. The chain's CDR3 is CASSPGLVSLNEQFF. In DNA, the CDR3 is TGTGCCAGCAGTCCCGGACTAGTCTCCCTCAATGAGCAGTTCTTC.

The rearrangement links TRBV28 to TRBJ2-5, with 10 bases identical to TRBD1. This CDR3 is built from 16 residues. CDR1 and CDR2 (germline): MDHEN, SYDVKM. Losses at the gene ends were 5 bases for V and 2 bases for J; bases not matched to a gene: 8. This CDR3 reads CASSTPDRGRQETQYF. CDR3 in DNA: TGTGCCAGCAGTACACCAGACAGGGGGCGGCAAGAGACCCAGTACTTC.

This chain uses TRBV5-1 with TRBJ2-1, with TRBD2 matching over 13 bases. The CDR3 contains 15 residues. Trimming at V came to 3 bases and at J to 8 bases, leaving 5 bases not matched to a gene. Germline V gives CDR1 SGHRS, CDR2 YFSETQ. This CDR3 reads CASSSGLAGEYEQFF. DNA for the CDR3: TGCGCCAGCAGCTCCGGACTAGCGGGAGAATATGAGCAGTTCTTC.

V and J are TRBV6-6 and TRBJ1-5; D possibly corresponds to TRBD1 (5 bases). Looked up from germline, CDR1 is MNHNY and CDR2 is SVGAGI (reference sequence). The CDR3 length is 14 residues. Trimming removed 5 bases at V and 0 bases at J, with 8 bases between. The DNA of the CDR3 is TGTGCCAGCAGTGGGACTTTTAGCAATCAGCCCCAGCATTTT. It encodes CASSGTFSNQPQHF.

The chain uses TRBV29-1 and TRBJ1-2; no firm D call. The CDR3 length is 10 residues. Germline V CDR1 and CDR2: SQVTM, ANQGSEA. Deletions cut 7 bases from V and 3 bases from J, with 6 bases between. CDR3 coding DNA: TGCAGCGCCGGAGACTATGGCTACACCTTC. Translating it yields CSAGDYGYTF.

This CDR3 reads CASSQVSGREKGETQYF. CDR3 sequence (DNA): TGCGCCAGCAGCCAAGTGAGCGGGAGGGAGAAAGGAGAGACCCAGTACTTC. V usage is TRBV4-1 and J usage is TRBJ2-5; 10 nucleotides match TRBD2. The CDR3 totals 17 residues. The germline V gene encodes CDR1 MGHRA and CDR2 YSYEKL. Trimming at V came to 1 base and at J to 4 bases, leaving 9 bases not matched to a gene.